These 5 T cell receptor beta chains came from one sample sequenced in a study of cytomegalovirus exposure and HLA in healthy donors. Primers included in the PCR were 60 Vbeta and 13 Jbeta primers. Clones were sequenced by immunoSEQ multiplex PCR, and TCRdb holds only the in-frame ones, with some missing. The sample has 140,000 or so clones; 66% are singletons. Material: PBMCs. The receptors shown here come from an older woman in good health and CMV-seronegative.

The rearrangement links TRBV7-8 to TRBJ2-1, with 7 bases lining up with TRBD1. This CDR3 contains 14 residues. After removal of 2 bases from V and 4 bases from J, the junction contained 2 bases not matched to a gene. CDR1 SGHVS and CDR2 FQNEAQ come from the germline V gene. CDR3 sequence: CASSLRDRYNEQFF. The CDR3 DNA sequence: TGTGCCAGCAGCTTAAGGGACAGATACAATGAGCAGTTCTTC.

The chain joins TRBV19 to TRBJ2-5, with TRBD1 matching 11 bases. The junction had 3 bases not matched to a gene; V was cut back by 5 bases and J by 4 bases. Germline CDR1 and CDR2: LNHDA and SQIVND (reference sequence). The CDR3 has 14 residues. The CDR3 nucleotides are TGTGCCAGTAGTTCCGGGACAGGGGGAGAGACCCAGTACTTC. This sequence encodes CASSSGTGGETQYF.

The gene calls are TRBV7-9 and TRBJ2-7, with 8 bases that match TRBD2. The CDR3 loop spans 14 amino acids. Germline CDR1 SEHNR, CDR2 FQNEAQ (reference sequence). Trimming took 8 bases from V and 3 from J; bases not matched to a gene: 9. The CDR3 region has the DNA TGTGCCAGCGCTCCGGGACTAGGCGGCTACGAGCAGTACTTC. Translation gives CASAPGLGGYEQYF. The entire variable domain, with the rest obtained from reference TRBV7-9 and TRBJ2-7, is as follows: DTGVSQNPRHKITKRGQNVTFRCDPISEHNRLYWYRQTLGQGPEFLTYFQNEAQLEKSRLLSDRFSAERPKGSFSTLEIQRTEQGDSAMYLCASAPGLGGYEQYFGPGTRLTVT.

The chain is built from TRBV5-4 and TRBJ2-3; 11 bases align to TRBD2. The CDR3 consists of 16 residues. Germline CDR1 reads SGHNT; CDR2 reads YYREEE (reference sequence). With 4 bases clipped from V and 1 base from J, the junction kept 5 bases outside the gene matches. As DNA, the CDR3 is TGTGCCAGCAGCCCGGGGGGACTAGCGGGCACAGATACGCAGTATTTT. This translates into CASSPGGLAGTDTQYF.

The chain is built from TRBV10-3 and TRBJ1-1, with 7 bases that match TRBD1. Germline CDR1 reads ENHRY; CDR2 reads SYGVKD. V was clipped by 3 bases and J by 0 bases; unmatched bases: 10. The CDR3 spans 17 residues. The CDR3 DNA is TGTGCCATCAGTGATCCCCGGGACAGCAGAATGAACACTGAAGCTTTCTTT. This translates into CAISDPRDSRMNTEAFF.